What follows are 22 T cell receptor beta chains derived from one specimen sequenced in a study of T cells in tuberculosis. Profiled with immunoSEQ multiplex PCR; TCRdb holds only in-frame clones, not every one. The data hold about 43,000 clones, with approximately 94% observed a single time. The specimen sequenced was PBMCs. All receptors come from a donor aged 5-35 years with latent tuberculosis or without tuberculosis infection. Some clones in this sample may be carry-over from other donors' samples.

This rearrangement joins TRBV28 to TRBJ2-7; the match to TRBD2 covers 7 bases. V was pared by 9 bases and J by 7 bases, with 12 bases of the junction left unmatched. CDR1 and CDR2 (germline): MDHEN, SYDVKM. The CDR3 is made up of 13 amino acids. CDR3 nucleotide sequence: TGTGCCAGTCGGAGCGGGGTTCCGGGGGAGCAGTACTTC. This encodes CASRSGVPGEQYF.

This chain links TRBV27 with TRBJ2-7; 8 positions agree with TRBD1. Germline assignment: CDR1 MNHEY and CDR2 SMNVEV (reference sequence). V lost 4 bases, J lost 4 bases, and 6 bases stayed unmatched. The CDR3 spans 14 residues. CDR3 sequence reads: CASSYGTGLYEQYF. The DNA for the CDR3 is TGTGCCAGCAGTTACGGGACAGGCCTTTACGAGCAGTACTTC.

Here the CDR3 DNA reads TGTGCCAGCCGTGTCGACACGAACACCGGGGAGCTGTTTTTT. Translated, it gives CASRVDTNTGELFF. V usage is TRBV7-2 and J usage is TRBJ2-2; D remains ambiguous. V lost 8 bases and J lost 0, with 10 bases in between. Germline CDR1 reads SGHTA; CDR2 reads FQGNSA. The length of the CDR3 is 14 residues.

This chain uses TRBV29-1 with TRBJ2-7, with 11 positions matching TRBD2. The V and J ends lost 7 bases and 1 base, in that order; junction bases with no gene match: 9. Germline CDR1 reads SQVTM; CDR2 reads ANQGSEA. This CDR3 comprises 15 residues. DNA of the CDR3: TGCAGCGCCCAACTAGCGGGAGTTATATCCTACGAGCAGTACTTC. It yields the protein CSAQLAGVISYEQYF.

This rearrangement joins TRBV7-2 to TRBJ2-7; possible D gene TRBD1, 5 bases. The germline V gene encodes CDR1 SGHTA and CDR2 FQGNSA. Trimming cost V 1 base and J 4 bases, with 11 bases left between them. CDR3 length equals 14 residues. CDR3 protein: CASSLGQGRYEQYF. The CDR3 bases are TGTGCCAGCAGCTTAGGGCAGGGTAGATACGAGCAGTACTTC.

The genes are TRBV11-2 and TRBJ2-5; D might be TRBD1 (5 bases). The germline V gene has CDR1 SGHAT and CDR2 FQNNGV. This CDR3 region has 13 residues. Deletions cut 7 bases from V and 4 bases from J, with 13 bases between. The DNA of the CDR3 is TGTGCCAGCAACCCGACAGAAGGAGAGACCCAGTACTTC. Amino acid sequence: CASNPTEGETQYF.

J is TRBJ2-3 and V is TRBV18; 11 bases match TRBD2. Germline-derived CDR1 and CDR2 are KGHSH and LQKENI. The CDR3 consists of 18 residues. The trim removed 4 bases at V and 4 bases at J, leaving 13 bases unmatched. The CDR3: CASSRPIGLAGPADTQYF. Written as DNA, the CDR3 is TGTGCCAGCTCACGACCAATAGGACTAGCGGGCCCGGCAGATACGCAGTATTTT.

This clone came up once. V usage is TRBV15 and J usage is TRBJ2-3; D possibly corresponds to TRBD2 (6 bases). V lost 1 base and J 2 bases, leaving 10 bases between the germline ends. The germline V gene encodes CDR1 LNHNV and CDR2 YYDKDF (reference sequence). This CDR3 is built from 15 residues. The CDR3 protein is CATSRGGEPTDTQYF. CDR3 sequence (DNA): TGTGCCACCAGCAGAGGGGGGGAGCCCACAGATACGCAGTATTTT.

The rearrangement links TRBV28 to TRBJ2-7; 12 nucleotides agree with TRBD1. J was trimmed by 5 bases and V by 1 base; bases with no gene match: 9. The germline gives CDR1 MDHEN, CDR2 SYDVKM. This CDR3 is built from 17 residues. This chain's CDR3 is CASSLYTPGQGADEQYF. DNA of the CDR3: TGTGCCAGCAGTTTATACACTCCGGGACAGGGGGCTGACGAGCAGTACTTC.

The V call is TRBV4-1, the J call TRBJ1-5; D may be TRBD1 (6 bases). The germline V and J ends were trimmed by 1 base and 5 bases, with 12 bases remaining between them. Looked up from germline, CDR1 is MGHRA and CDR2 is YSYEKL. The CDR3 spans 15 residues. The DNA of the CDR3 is TGCGCCAGCAGCCAAGTAGGGGGACGGTATCAGCCCCAGCATTTT. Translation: CASSQVGGRYQPQHF.

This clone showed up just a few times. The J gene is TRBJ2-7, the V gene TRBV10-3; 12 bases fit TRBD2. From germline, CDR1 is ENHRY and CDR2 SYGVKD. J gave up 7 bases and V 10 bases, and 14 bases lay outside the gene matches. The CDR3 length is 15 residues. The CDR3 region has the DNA TGTGCCACCCAGACTAGCGGGAGTAGCCGATGGGAGCAGTACTTC. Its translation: CATQTSGSSRWEQYF.

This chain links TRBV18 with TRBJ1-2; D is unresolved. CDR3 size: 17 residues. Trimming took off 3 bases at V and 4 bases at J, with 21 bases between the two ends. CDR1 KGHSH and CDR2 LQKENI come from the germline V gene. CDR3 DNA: TGTGCCAGCTCACCGGTAGCTGGCTCTGGGTCTAGCTATGGCTACACCTTC. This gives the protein CASSPVAGSGSSYGYTF.

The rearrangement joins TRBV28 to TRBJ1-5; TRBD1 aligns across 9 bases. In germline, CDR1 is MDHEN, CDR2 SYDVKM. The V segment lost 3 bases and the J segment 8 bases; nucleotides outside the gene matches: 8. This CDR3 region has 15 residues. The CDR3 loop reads CASSFRDRVVEPQHF. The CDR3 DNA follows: TGTGCCAGCAGTTTTCGGGACAGGGTCGTTGAGCCCCAGCATTTT.

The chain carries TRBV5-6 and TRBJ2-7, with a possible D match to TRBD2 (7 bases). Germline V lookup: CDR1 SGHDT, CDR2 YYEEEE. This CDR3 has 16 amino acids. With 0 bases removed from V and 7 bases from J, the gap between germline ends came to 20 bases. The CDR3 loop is CASSLGGGTGRGEQYF. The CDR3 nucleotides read TGTGCCAGCAGCTTGGGAGGTGGTACAGGGAGGGGTGAGCAGTACTTC.

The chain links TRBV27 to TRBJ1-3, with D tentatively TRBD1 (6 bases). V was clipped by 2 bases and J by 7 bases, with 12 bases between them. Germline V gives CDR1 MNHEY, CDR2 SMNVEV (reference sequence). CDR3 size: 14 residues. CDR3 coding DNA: TGTGCCAGCAGTTTAAGGGGGACGGGGAACACCATATATTTT. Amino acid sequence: CASSLRGTGNTIYF.

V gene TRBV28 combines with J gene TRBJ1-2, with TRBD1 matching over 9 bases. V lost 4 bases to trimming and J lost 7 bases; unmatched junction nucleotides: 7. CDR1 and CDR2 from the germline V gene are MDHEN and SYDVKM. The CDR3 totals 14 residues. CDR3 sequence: CASSSGTGRVGYTF. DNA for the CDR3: TGTGCCAGCAGTTCAGGGACAGGGCGCGTTGGCTACACCTTC.

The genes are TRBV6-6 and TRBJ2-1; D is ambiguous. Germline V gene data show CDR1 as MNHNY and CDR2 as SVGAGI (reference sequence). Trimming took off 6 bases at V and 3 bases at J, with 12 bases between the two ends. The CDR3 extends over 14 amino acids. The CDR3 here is CASSRQQDYNEQFF. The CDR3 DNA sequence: TGTGCCAGCAGCCGCCAGCAGGACTACAATGAGCAGTTCTTC.

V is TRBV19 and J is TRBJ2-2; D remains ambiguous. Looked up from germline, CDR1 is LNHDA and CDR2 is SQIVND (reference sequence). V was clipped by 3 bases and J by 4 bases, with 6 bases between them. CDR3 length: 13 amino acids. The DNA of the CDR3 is TGTGCCAGTAGTATTGGCCCCACCGGGGAGCTGTTTTTT. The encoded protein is CASSIGPTGELFF. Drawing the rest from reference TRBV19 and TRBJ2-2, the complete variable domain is DGGITQSPKYLFRKEGQNVTLSCEQNLNHDAMYWYRQDPGQGLRLIYYSQIVNDFQKGDIAEGYSVSREKKESFPLTVTSAQKNPTAFYLCASSIGPTGELFFGEGSRLTVL.

As DNA, the CDR3 is TGTGCCAGCAGTGAACCGACTAGCGGGAGGACCGAGCAGTACTTC. It encodes CASSEPTSGRTEQYF. The chain is built from TRBV25-1 and TRBJ2-7, with 13 positions matching TRBD2. Trimming removed 2 bases from V and 6 bases from J; junction bases left unmatched: 4. Germline loops: CDR1 MGHDK, CDR2 SYGVNS. The CDR3 contains 15 residues.

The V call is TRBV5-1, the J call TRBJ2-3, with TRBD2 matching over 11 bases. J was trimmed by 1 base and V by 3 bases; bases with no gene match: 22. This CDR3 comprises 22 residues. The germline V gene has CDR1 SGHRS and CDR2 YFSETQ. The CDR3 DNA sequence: TGCGCCAGCAGCTCTAGCCGGGGTAGCGGGAGGGCCGTCGGTTCTGGCACAGATACGCAGTATTTT. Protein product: CASSSSRGSGRAVGSGTDTQYF.

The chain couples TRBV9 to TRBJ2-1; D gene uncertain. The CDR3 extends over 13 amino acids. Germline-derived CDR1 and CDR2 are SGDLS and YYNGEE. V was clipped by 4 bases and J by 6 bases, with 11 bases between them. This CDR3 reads CASSITTLNEQFF. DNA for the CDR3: TGTGCCAGCAGCATCACAACCCTCAATGAGCAGTTCTTC.

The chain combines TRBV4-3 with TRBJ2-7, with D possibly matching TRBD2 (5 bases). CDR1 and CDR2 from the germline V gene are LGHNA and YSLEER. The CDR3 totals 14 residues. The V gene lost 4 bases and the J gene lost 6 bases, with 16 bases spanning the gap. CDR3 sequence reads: CASSLGRGLGEQYF. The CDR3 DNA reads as TGCGCCAGCAGCCTGGGTCGAGGGCTGGGCGAGCAGTACTTC.